Each of the 10 T cell receptor beta chains below was sequenced from the same sample in a study of cytomegalovirus exposure and HLA in healthy donors. This table comes from immunoSEQ multiplex PCR, and its TCRdb copy is limited to in-frame clones, with some not included. Of 100,000 to 120,000 clones in the sample, more than 90% were seen once. The sequenced sample was PBMCs. The receptors come from a woman between 18 and 29 years old in good health and CMV-seronegative.

The chain is built from TRBV5-1 and TRBJ1-3, with a tentative D call TRBD1 (5 bases). V was trimmed by 4 bases and J by 3 bases, leaving 14 bases between them. The CDR3 has 15 amino acids. Per the germline V gene, CDR1 is SGHRS and CDR2 is YFSETQ. The CDR3 sequence is CASSPGGGYGNTIYF. The CDR3 nucleotides are TGCGCCAGCAGCCCGGGGGGGGGATATGGAAACACCATATATTTT.

CDR3 nucleotides: TGTGCCAGCAGCGTGGGGCGGGGGGGTACCAGTTTCTACAATGAGCAGTTCTTC. It is translated as CASSVGRGGTSFYNEQFF. V gene TRBV9 combines with J gene TRBJ2-1, with 9 bases identical to TRBD2. CDR1 SGDLS and CDR2 YYNGEE come from the germline V gene. There are 18 residues in the CDR3. With 2 bases clipped from V and 3 bases from J, the junction kept 12 bases outside the gene matches.

The rearrangement joins TRBV30 to TRBJ2-7, with TRBD1 matching over 12 bases. In germline, CDR1 is GTSNPN, CDR2 SVGIG (reference sequence). Losses at the gene ends were 0 bases for V and 6 bases for J; bases not matched to a gene: 3. CDR3 length: 14 amino acids. The CDR3 is CAWSVGQGASEQYF. The CDR3 DNA reads as TGTGCCTGGAGTGTGGGACAGGGGGCGTCCGAGCAGTACTTC.

The V and J genes are TRBV4-3 and TRBJ2-1, with D perhaps TRBD1 (7 bases). V lost 2 bases and J lost 5, with 13 bases in between. The germline gives CDR1 LGHNA, CDR2 YSLEER. The CDR3 covers 15 residues. The CDR3 bases are TGCGCCAGCAGCCAACAGGGGGGTCAACACAATGAGCAGTTCTTC. It specifies CASSQQGGQHNEQFF.

The chain carries TRBV10-3 and TRBJ1-2; D possibly corresponds to TRBD1 (6 bases). Germline V CDR1 and CDR2: ENHRY, SYGVKD. The V and J ends lost 2 bases and 4 bases respectively, with 17 bases between them. This CDR3 spans 16 amino acids. CDR3 sequence (DNA): TGTGCCATCAGTGAGGAAGGGCAGGGGTTTGGCTATGGCTACACCTTC. It encodes CAISEEGQGFGYGYTF.

J is TRBJ1-1 and V is TRBV29-1; a weak D match, TRBD1 (6 bases). CDR1 and CDR2 (germline): SQVTM, ANQGSEA. V lost 4 bases to trimming and J lost 4 bases, with 13 bases between them. This CDR3 is 13 amino acids long. DNA for the CDR3: TGCAGCGTTGCCCAGGGAGGGGGCACTGAAGCTTTCTTT. Amino acid sequence: CSVAQGGGTEAFF.

This clone has only one observation. The chain couples TRBV29-1 to TRBJ2-1; D might be TRBD1 (6 bases). There are 14 residues in the CDR3. Germline loops: CDR1 SQVTM, CDR2 ANQGSEA. V lost 8 bases and J lost 8, with 22 bases in between. The CDR3 spells CSSWGGRGADEQFF. CDR3 nucleotide sequence: TGCAGCTCCTGGGGCGGCAGGGGTGCCGATGAGCAGTTCTTC.

In its sample, this clone was seen once. This sequence joins TRBV5-1 and TRBJ2-1, with 12 bases aligning to TRBD2. Looked up from germline, CDR1 is SGHRS and CDR2 is YFSETQ. J lost 8 bases, V lost 3 bases, and 6 bases had no gene match. This CDR3 comprises 15 residues. CDR3 sequence (DNA): TGCGCCAGCAGCTCTAGCGGGGGGGCTGTTTATGAGCAGTTCTTC. This sequence encodes CASSSSGGAVYEQFF.

V and J are TRBV5-1 and TRBJ2-5, with unresolved D. CDR3 length: 16 amino acids. V shed 2 bases and J shed 6 bases, with 20 bases lying between them. CDR1 is SGHRS and CDR2 is YFSETQ in the germline V gene. The CDR3, as DNA: TGCGCCAGCAGCTTTAGAGAGATCGGTTGGTCTAAGACCCAGTACTTC. Protein: CASSFREIGWSKTQYF. The full variable domain, completed using reference TRBV5-1 and TRBJ2-5, is KAGVTQTPRYLIKTRGQQVTLSCSPISGHRSVSWYQQTPGQGLQFLFEYFSETQRNKGNFPGRFSGRQFSNSRSEMNVSTLELGDSALYLCASSFREIGWSKTQYFGPGTRLLVL.

The rearrangement joins TRBV10-3 to TRBJ1-1; possible D gene TRBD1, 6 bases. V gave up 2 bases and J gave up 1 base, with 11 bases separating them. This CDR3 is built from 15 residues. Germline CDR1 ENHRY, CDR2 SYGVKD. CDR3: CAISEPTGKNTEAFF. The CDR3 DNA reads as TGTGCCATCAGTGAGCCAACAGGGAAGAACACTGAAGCTTTCTTT.